This is a list of T cell receptor beta chains from one sample in a study of T cell responses to AZD1222 COVID-19 vaccine. Clones were sequenced by immunoSEQ multiplex PCR, and TCRdb holds only the in-frame ones, with some missing. The data show more than 60,000 clones, around 90% seen once. The input for sequencing was peripheral blood, taken on day 0 of AZD1222 vaccination. These receptors all come from an adult in good health. Each CDR3 is given with its conserved first and last residue. The order of the fields is clone size, J gene, V gene, D gene, CDR3 DNA, CDR3 protein. A D gene is named only where the DNA matches it firmly. Only part of the rows carry a size: once, few, many, or a class if the clone is expanded.

clone_size: -
j_call: TRBJ1-4
v_call: TRBV30
d_call: -
cdr3_nt: TGTGCCTGGAGTGGGGATTCTGGTAGAGAAAAACTGTTTTTT
cdr3_aa: CAWSGDSGREKLFF

clone_size: -
j_call: TRBJ2-5
v_call: TRBV5-1
d_call: -
cdr3_nt: TGCGCCAGCAGTAGCAGGGAACAAGAGACCCAGTACTTC
cdr3_aa: CASSSREQETQYF

clone_size: -
j_call: TRBJ1-4
v_call: TRBV6-1
d_call: -
cdr3_nt: TGTGCCAGCAGTGACCTCTCAACTAATGAAAAACTGTTTTTT
cdr3_aa: CASSDLSTNEKLFF

clone_size: -
j_call: TRBJ2-3
v_call: TRBV18
d_call: -
cdr3_nt: TGTGCCAGCTCACCACAACAGAACACAGATACGCAGTATTTT
cdr3_aa: CASSPQQNTDTQYF

clone_size: -
j_call: TRBJ2-3
v_call: TRBV19
d_call: TRBD1
cdr3_nt: TGTGCCAGTAAGAGTTGGACAGGGTTCCCAGATACGCAGTATTTT
cdr3_aa: CASKSWTGFPDTQYF

clone_size: -
j_call: TRBJ1-2
v_call: TRBV11-3
d_call: -
cdr3_nt: TGTGCCATAGGTACGGACTATGGCTACACCTTC
cdr3_aa: CAIGTDYGYTF

clone_size: -
j_call: TRBJ2-7
v_call: TRBV12-5
d_call: -
cdr3_nt: TGTGCTAGTGGTTTGGTACCTTACTACGAGCAGTACTTC
cdr3_aa: CASGLVPYYEQYF

clone_size: few
j_call: TRBJ1-2
v_call: TRBV7-2
d_call: -
cdr3_nt: TGTGCCAGCAGCGAATACGGGGGAGGCTACACCTTC
cdr3_aa: CASSEYGGGYTF

clone_size: -
j_call: TRBJ1-2
v_call: TRBV28
d_call: TRBD1
cdr3_nt: TGTGCCAGCAGTCTCCCGGGGGCAGGGGGACGCTATGGCTACACCTTC
cdr3_aa: CASSLPGAGGRYGYTF

clone_size: -
j_call: TRBJ2-3
v_call: TRBV24-1
d_call: -
cdr3_nt: TGTGCCACCAGTGATTTGCGCGGGGAACGAGTGACGCAGTATTTT
cdr3_aa: CATSDLRGERVTQYF

clone_size: -
j_call: TRBJ2-7
v_call: TRBV7-9
d_call: -
cdr3_nt: TGTGCCAGCAGCTTAACAGGCTACGAGCAGTACTTC
cdr3_aa: CASSLTGYEQYF

clone_size: -
j_call: TRBJ2-7
v_call: TRBV28
d_call: TRBD1
cdr3_nt: TGTGCCAGCAGCCCCATATTAAATAACAGGGGCTTGGCCTACGAGCAGTACTTC
cdr3_aa: CASSPILNNRGLAYEQYF

clone_size: few
j_call: TRBJ1-6
v_call: TRBV5-5
d_call: -
cdr3_nt: TGTGCCAGCAGCTTGGCGCGGGAAGAGAATTCACCCCTCCACTTT
cdr3_aa: CASSLAREENSPLHF

clone_size: -
j_call: TRBJ1-2
v_call: TRBV28
d_call: -
cdr3_nt: TGTGCCAGCAGTCCTAGACAGCATGGCTACACCTTC
cdr3_aa: CASSPRQHGYTF

clone_size: -
j_call: TRBJ1-5
v_call: TRBV27
d_call: -
cdr3_nt: TGTGCCAGCAGTTTATCGTTCGCCGGCGGCAATCAGCCCCAGCATTTT
cdr3_aa: CASSLSFAGGNQPQHF

clone_size: -
j_call: TRBJ1-1
v_call: TRBV6-5
d_call: -
cdr3_nt: TGTGCCAGCATAGGCGGAGGCACTGAAGCTTTCTTT
cdr3_aa: CASIGGGTEAFF

clone_size: -
j_call: TRBJ2-1
v_call: TRBV28
d_call: TRBD1
cdr3_nt: TGTGCCAGCACCCACAGACAGGGGGCACAGTCAGGTAATGAGCAGTTCTTC
cdr3_aa: CASTHRQGAQSGNEQFF

clone_size: -
j_call: TRBJ2-5
v_call: TRBV6-2/TRBV6-3
d_call: TRBD2
cdr3_nt: TGTGCCAGCAGTGTTGGTCTAGCGGGAGGGCTGGGAGAGACCCAGTACTTC
cdr3_aa: CASSVGLAGGLGETQYF

clone_size: -
j_call: TRBJ2-4
v_call: TRBV29-1
d_call: -
cdr3_nt: TGCAGCGTTGCCCGTGATCATATTCAGTACTTC
cdr3_aa: CSVARDHIQYF

clone_size: -
j_call: TRBJ2-1
v_call: TRBV13
d_call: -
cdr3_nt: TGTGCCAGCAGCTTCGACCAGCGGAATCACAATGAGCAGTTCTTC
cdr3_aa: CASSFDQRNHNEQFF

clone_size: -
j_call: TRBJ2-1
v_call: TRBV12-3/TRBV12-4
d_call: TRBD1
cdr3_nt: TGTGCCAGCTACCGGGACAGCTACAATGAGCAGTTCTTC
cdr3_aa: CASYRDSYNEQFF

clone_size: -
j_call: TRBJ1-5
v_call: TRBV6-5
d_call: -
cdr3_nt: TGTGCCAGCAGTTCCTCCGTCAGGGGTGAACAGCCCCAGCATTTT
cdr3_aa: CASSSSVRGEQPQHF

clone_size: -
j_call: TRBJ2-3
v_call: TRBV14
d_call: -
cdr3_nt: TGTGCCAGCAGCCGCCTCGCGGGGCCCGAGAATACGCAGTATTTT
cdr3_aa: CASSRLAGPENTQYF

clone_size: -
j_call: TRBJ2-1
v_call: TRBV5-6
d_call: TRBD2
cdr3_nt: TGTGCCAGCAGCCTAGGGAGGACTAGCGGGAGTAGGTTCATTGAGCAGTTCTTC
cdr3_aa: CASSLGRTSGSRFIEQFF